Shown below are 23 T cell receptor beta chains from a single sample sequenced in a study of long-term antiretroviral therapy in people with HIV. The libraries were made with immunoSEQ v3.0 at survey level. The repertoire was sequenced with immunoSEQ multiplex PCR; TCRdb's copy has only in-frame clones and lacks some. The sample includes over 30,000 clones, 70% to 80% seen only once; the top ten take 7.1%. Sequenced here: unsorted PBMCs, sampled 2 years after starting antiretroviral therapy. Source of these receptors: a woman between 50 and 59 years old with HIV.

The V and J genes are TRBV11-2 and TRBJ2-7, with no clear D. The V gene lost 1 base and the J gene lost 0 bases, with 10 bases spanning the gap. The CDR3 contains 15 residues. Germline V lookup: CDR1 SGHAT, CDR2 FQNNGV. CDR3: CASSLGVRSSYEQYF. The CDR3 nucleotides are TGTGCCAGCAGCTTAGGTGTCAGGAGCTCCTACGAGCAGTACTTC.

Here the CDR3 reads CASSLFAQGAATGELFF. DNA of the CDR3: TGCGCCAGCAGCTTGTTCGCGCAGGGGGCGGCCACCGGGGAGCTGTTTTTT. This sequence joins TRBV5-1 and TRBJ2-2; 8 positions match TRBD1. The V segment lost 1 base and the J segment 4 bases; nucleotides outside the gene matches: 9. Germline values: CDR1 SGHRS, CDR2 YFSETQ. The CDR3 is made up of 17 amino acids.

This chain joins TRBV27 and TRBJ2-2, with D perhaps assigned TRBD1 or TRBD2 (5 bases each). The ends were cut back, 8 bases at V and 3 bases at J, with 10 bases in the middle. The CDR3 has 13 residues. CDR1 and CDR2 from the germline V gene are MNHEY and SMNVEV (reference sequence). The CDR3 DNA reads as TGTGCCAGCTCGAGGGGAGACACCGGGGAGCTGTTTTTT. Translated, it gives CASSRGDTGELFF.

This clone was picked up one time. The chain is built from TRBV9 and TRBJ2-7; D tentatively fits TRBD1 or TRBD2 (5 bases each). From germline, CDR1 is SGDLS and CDR2 YYNGEE. There are 14 residues in the CDR3. V was trimmed by 2 bases and J by 1 base, leaving 10 bases between them. The CDR3 region is CASSVGDGSYEQYF. The CDR3 DNA reads TGTGCCAGCAGCGTGGGGGATGGTTCCTACGAGCAGTACTTC.

The chain joins TRBV2 to TRBJ1-6; 9 nucleotides align to TRBD1. Per germline, CDR1 SNHLY and CDR2 FYNNEI. The ends lost 6 bases at V and 2 bases at J; junction bases unmatched: 2. The CDR3 covers 15 residues. CDR3 nucleotide sequence: TGTGCCAGCAGGGGGACAGGGACCTATAATTCACCCCTCCACTTT. It specifies CASRGTGTYNSPLHF.

The chain couples TRBV15 to TRBJ1-5, with no clear D. From germline, CDR1 is LNHNV and CDR2 YYDKDF (reference sequence). Trimming took off 2 bases at V and 4 bases at J, with 15 bases between the two ends. The CDR3 has 16 amino acids. The CDR3 loop is CATSRRTGAFNQPQHF. The CDR3 DNA is TGTGCCACCAGCAGACGGACGGGAGCCTTTAATCAGCCCCAGCATTTT.

This chain uses TRBV5-1 with TRBJ2-7; TRBD1 aligns across 9 bases. This CDR3 has 14 amino acids. V lost 6 bases, J lost 3 bases, and 7 bases stayed unmatched. From germline, CDR1 is SGHRS and CDR2 YFSETQ. In DNA form, the CDR3 reads TGCGCCAGCACCACCGGGACAGGGTTCTACGAGCAGTACTTC. Amino acids: CASTTGTGFYEQYF.

The rearrangement joins TRBV5-1 to TRBJ1-1; no definite D call. In germline, CDR1 is SGHRS, CDR2 YFSETQ. The CDR3 spans 13 residues. Trimming removed 2 bases at V and 1 base at J, with 6 bases between. The CDR3 nucleotides are TGCGCCAGCAGCTTTGCGGGGAACACTGAAGCTTTCTTT. It encodes CASSFAGNTEAFF. Drawing the rest from reference TRBV5-1 and TRBJ1-1, the complete variable domain is KAGVTQTPRYLIKTRGQQVTLSCSPISGHRSVSWYQQTPGQGLQFLFEYFSETQRNKGNFPGRFSGRQFSNSRSEMNVSTLELGDSALYLCASSFAGNTEAFFGQGTRLTVV.

The gene calls are TRBV11-2 and TRBJ2-5; TRBD1 might be the D (5 bases). This CDR3 region has 13 residues. V lost 4 bases and J lost 5, with 11 bases in between. Germline assignment: CDR1 SGHAT and CDR2 FQNNGV. CDR3 protein: CASSSAGYETQYF. CDR3 DNA: TGTGCCAGCAGCTCCGCAGGGTATGAGACCCAGTACTTC.

The V call is TRBV6-4, the J call TRBJ2-1; perhaps D is TRBD1 or TRBD2 (5 bases each). Trimming took off 3 bases at V and 4 bases at J, with 13 bases between the two ends. CDR3 length equals 15 residues. Looked up from germline, CDR1 is MRHNA and CDR2 is SNTAGT. CDR3 in amino acids: CASSEGQGPYNEQFF. In DNA, the CDR3 is TGTGCCAGCAGTGAAGGGCAGGGACCATACAATGAGCAGTTCTTC.

This chain links TRBV18 with TRBJ2-3; D might be TRBD1 (5 bases). This CDR3 has 14 residues. The germline V gene encodes CDR1 KGHSH and CDR2 LQKENI. V was trimmed by 3 bases and J by 2 bases, leaving 9 bases between them. CDR3 sequence reads: CASSPQGYTDTQYF. CDR3 DNA sequence: TGTGCCAGCTCACCTCAGGGATACACAGATACGCAGTATTTT.

This chain joins TRBV6-5 and TRBJ2-2; 7 bases agree with TRBD2. The ends lost 7 bases at V and 4 bases at J; junction bases unmatched: 6. The CDR3 sequence is 14 residues long. CDR1 is MNHEY and CDR2 is SVGAGI in the germline V gene. In nucleotides, the CDR3 is TGTGCCAGCAATGGGGGGGAAGGCACCGGGGAGCTGTTTTTT. It translates to CASNGGEGTGELFF.

The V gene is TRBV12-5, the J gene TRBJ2-5, with D tentatively TRBD1 (5 bases). This CDR3 is 15 amino acids long. The germline CDR1 and CDR2 sequences are LGHNT and FRNRAP. V lost 3 bases, J lost 1 base, and 12 bases lay in between. Here the CDR3 DNA reads TGTGCTAGTGGTTTCTTTTGGGGCGGCCAAGAGACCCAGTACTTC. Translating it yields CASGFFWGGQETQYF. Full variable domain (remainder filled in from reference TRBV12-5 and TRBJ2-5): DARVTQTPRHKVTEMGQEVTMRCQPILGHNTVFWYRQTMMQGLELLAYFRNRAPLDDSGMPKDRFSAEMPDATLATLKIQPSEPRDSAVYFCASGFFWGGQETQYFGPGTRLLVL.

CDR3 nucleotide sequence: TGTGCCAGCAATAATTTTAAAGAGAACACCGGGGAGCTGTTTTTT. Its translation: CASNNFKENTGELFF. This sequence joins TRBV7-9 and TRBJ2-2; D gene ambiguous. Trimming pared 7 bases from V and 1 base from J, leaving 13 bases between. This CDR3 has 15 residues. Germline CDR1 SEHNR, CDR2 FQNEAQ (reference sequence).

J is TRBJ1-3 and V is TRBV2, with unresolved D. V was cut by 2 bases and J by 4 bases, with 3 bases left in between. Germline assignment: CDR1 SNHLY and CDR2 FYNNEI. The CDR3 is made up of 12 amino acids. The CDR3 region is CASSEWGNTIYF. In nucleotides, the CDR3 is TGTGCCAGCAGTGAATGGGGAAACACCATATATTTT.

The chain couples TRBV11-2 to TRBJ1-1; D unresolved. Deletions cut 6 bases from V and 11 bases from J, with 19 bases between. The germline gives CDR1 SGHAT, CDR2 FQNNGV. This CDR3 has 13 amino acids. In DNA, the CDR3 is TGTGCCAGCAGTCCTCCCTCTAGCCCTGGGGCTTTCTTT. This sequence encodes CASSPPSSPGAFF.

The rearrangement links TRBV2 to TRBJ2-7, with a weak D call TRBD2 (6 bases). Looked up from germline, CDR1 is SNHLY and CDR2 is FYNNEI. There are 18 residues in the CDR3. Trimming pared 8 bases from V and 2 bases from J, leaving 28 bases between. CDR3 in amino acids: CASFGKVGGTGSTYEQYF. The CDR3 nucleotides are TGTGCCAGCTTTGGAAAGGTCGGGGGAACCGGGTCGACCTACGAGCAGTACTTC.

The CDR3 reads CASSLGGYTF. DNA for the CDR3: TGCGCCAGCAGCTTGGGCGGCTACACCTTC. The gene calls are TRBV5-1 and TRBJ1-2, with D unclear. The CDR3 length is 10 residues. The V end lost 0 bases, the J end lost 8 bases, and 2 bases lay between the germline ends. The V gene's germline CDR1 is SGHRS and CDR2 YFSETQ.

The chain links TRBV5-1 to TRBJ2-5; 14 nucleotides align to TRBD2. CDR1 is SGHRS, CDR2 YFSETQ, per germline. The ends lost 0 bases at V and 2 bases at J; junction bases unmatched: 3. This CDR3 comprises 17 residues. CDR3 bases: TGCGCCAGCAGCTTGGGACTAGCGGGGGGGCGGCAAGAGACCCAGTACTTC. The encoded protein is CASSLGLAGGRQETQYF.

This chain links TRBV19 with TRBJ2-1; the D gene is possibly TRBD1 (6 bases). V lost 3 bases and J lost 13, with 13 bases in between. The CDR3 contains 12 residues. Germline assignment: CDR1 LNHDA and CDR2 SQIVND (reference sequence). This chain's CDR3 is CASSMGALVQFF. The CDR3 DNA reads as TGTGCCAGTAGTATGGGGGCCCTCGTCCAGTTCTTC.

The rearrangement joins TRBV28 to TRBJ1-1; the match to TRBD1 covers 9 bases. CDR3 length: 16 residues. V lost 2 bases to trimming and J lost 2 bases; unmatched junction nucleotides: 6. Germline V gene lookup returns CDR1 MDHEN and CDR2 SYDVKM. CDR3 region: CASSLGQGRGNTEAFF. In DNA form, the CDR3 reads TGTGCCAGCAGTTTAGGACAGGGGAGAGGAAACACTGAAGCTTTCTTT.

CDR3 protein: CAWKKGSGNQPQHF. The CDR3 DNA reads TGTGCCTGGAAAAAAGGGTCTGGCAATCAGCCCCAGCATTTT. V is TRBV30 and J is TRBJ1-5; no firm D call. Germline CDR1 and CDR2: GTSNPN and SVGIG (reference sequence). CDR3 length: 14 amino acids. V shed 4 bases and J shed 2 bases, with 12 bases lying between them.

The rearrangement links TRBV6-1 to TRBJ2-5, with 9 positions matching TRBD2. V gave up 7 bases and J gave up 5 bases; unmatched junction bases: 11. Germline V gene data show CDR1 as MNHNS and CDR2 as SASEGT. The CDR3 totals 15 residues. The CDR3 protein is CASKAGAGGGETQYF. The CDR3 DNA follows: TGTGCCAGCAAAGCCGGAGCGGGGGGTGGGGAGACCCAGTACTTC.